The 11 T cell receptor beta chains in this list originate from one sample, sequenced in a study of blood T cell repertoires in COVID-19. Sequenced by immunoSEQ multiplex PCR; TCRdb stores in-frame clones only, minus some. Of fewer than 350,000 clones in the sample, approximately 83% were seen once. The material sequenced was PBMCs or T cells enriched from blood (not recorded which). These receptors were collected from a woman in her forties with acute COVID-19.

The genes are TRBV4-1 and TRBJ2-7; 9 nucleotides agree with TRBD1. The CDR3 extends over 18 amino acids. The V and J ends lost 1 base and 3 bases, in that order; junction bases with no gene match: 13. Looked up from germline, CDR1 is MGHRA and CDR2 is YSYEKL. The CDR3 here is CASSQGDRVYSKNYEQYF. As DNA, the CDR3 is TGCGCCAGCAGCCAAGGGGACAGGGTCTACTCTAAGAACTACGAGCAGTACTTC.

V gene TRBV3-1 (or the pseudogene TRBV3-2) combines with J gene TRBJ2-1, with 8 bases identical to TRBD2. J was trimmed by 6 bases and V by 0 bases; bases with no gene match: 13. CDR1 and CDR2 (germline): LGHDT, YNNKEL (reference sequence). This CDR3 is built from 18 residues. The CDR3 reads CASSQDRGLASGSNEQFF. The DNA of the CDR3 is TGTGCCAGCAGCCAAGATCGCGGGTTGGCTAGCGGGTCCAATGAGCAGTTCTTC.

This chain uses TRBV9 with TRBJ2-2; D perhaps matches TRBD2 (6 bases). V was cut by 0 bases and J by 5 bases, with 11 bases left in between. The CDR3 sequence is 15 residues long. The germline V gene has CDR1 SGDLS and CDR2 YYNGEE. The DNA of the CDR3 is TGTGCCAGCAGCGTAGAGGGGCGGGGAACCGGGGAGCTGTTTTTT. Protein sequence: CASSVEGRGTGELFF.

As DNA, the CDR3 is TGTGCCAGTAGTATTTCCAGTTATAGCAATCAGCCCCAGCATTTT. It yields the protein CASSISSYSNQPQHF. This chain links TRBV19 with TRBJ1-5, with no clear D. V was clipped by 3 bases and J by 0 bases, with 9 bases between them. CDR1 is LNHDA and CDR2 is SQIVND in the germline V gene (reference sequence). The CDR3 length is 15 residues.

This clone was counted a single time. The chain carries TRBV12-5 and TRBJ1-1; 9 bases align to TRBD1. Losses at the gene ends were 3 bases for V and 5 bases for J; bases not matched to a gene: 13. Per the germline V gene, CDR1 is LGHNT and CDR2 is FRNRAP. The CDR3 has 17 amino acids. In DNA form, the CDR3 reads TGTGCTAGTGGTTTCCCCGGACAGGGGAAGCGGGGGACTGAAGCTTTCTTT. Its protein product is CASGFPGQGKRGTEAFF.

This rearrangement joins TRBV18 to TRBJ1-2, with 9 positions matching TRBD1. V gave up 2 bases and J gave up 2 bases; unmatched junction bases: 9. The V gene's germline CDR1 is KGHSH and CDR2 LQKENI. This CDR3 comprises 17 residues. CDR3 residues: CASSPENYRGLNYGYTF. CDR3 bases: TGTGCCAGCTCACCAGAAAATTACAGGGGGCTCAACTATGGCTACACCTTC. Supplemented by reference TRBV18 and TRBJ1-2, the full variable domain reads NAGVMQNPRHLVRRRGQEARLRCSPMKGHSHVYWYRQLPEEGLKFMVYLQKENIIDESGMPKERFSAEFPKEGPSILRIQQVVRGDSAAYFCASSPENYRGLNYGYTFGSGTRLTVV.

The V gene is TRBV18, the J gene TRBJ1-1; possible D gene TRBD1, 6 bases. Deletions cut 4 bases from V and 3 bases from J, with 15 bases between. The CDR3 contains 15 residues. Germline V gives CDR1 KGHSH, CDR2 LQKENI. CDR3 in amino acids: CASSLIQGGDTEAFF. DNA for the CDR3: TGTGCCAGCTCACTTATACAGGGTGGGGACACTGAAGCTTTCTTT.

The chain joins TRBV2 to TRBJ1-1; D remains unclear. Germline CDR1 reads SNHLY; CDR2 reads FYNNEI. The CDR3 is 12 amino acids. The V end was cut by 7 bases, the J end by 5 bases, with 11 bases between. CDR3 sequence (DNA): TGTGCCAGCACCCGGGGAGCGACTGAAGCTTTCTTT. Its protein is CASTRGATEAFF. Full variable domain (remainder filled in from reference TRBV2 and TRBJ1-1): EPEVTQTPSHQVTQMGQEVILRCVPISNHLYFYWYRQILGQKVEFLVSFYNNEISEKSEIFDDQFSVERPDGSNFTLKIRSTKLEDSAMYFCASTRGATEAFFGQGTRLTVV.

V gene TRBV29-1 combines with J gene TRBJ1-2, with 8 bases that match TRBD1. Germline assignment: CDR1 SQVTM and CDR2 ANQGSEA. CDR3 length equals 15 residues. After removal of 6 bases from V and 5 bases from J, the junction contained 14 bases not matched to a gene. The CDR3 reads CSVYDRGWLIYGYTF. As DNA, the CDR3 is TGCAGCGTCTACGACAGGGGATGGTTAATATATGGCTACACCTTC.

The chain carries TRBV10-1 and TRBJ1-5; possible D gene TRBD1, 5 bases. The CDR3 sequence is 14 residues long. The germline CDR1 and CDR2 sequences are WNHNN and SYGVQD (reference sequence). V gave up 9 bases and J gave up 5 bases, with 17 bases separating them. The CDR3 coding sequence is TGCGCCAGTACCCTATTGTGGGGGGATCAGCCCCAGCATTTT. Translated, it gives CASTLLWGDQPQHF.

This clone was picked up a small number of times. The genes are TRBV2 and TRBJ1-1, with TRBD1 as a possible D gene (6 bases). The V gene lost 5 bases and the J gene lost 1 base, with 14 bases spanning the gap. The CDR3 loop spans 15 amino acids. Germline V gene sequence: CDR1 SNHLY, CDR2 FYNNEI. This CDR3 reads CASSKTGEWNTEAFF. The CDR3 DNA is TGTGCCAGCAGTAAGACAGGCGAGTGGAACACTGAAGCTTTCTTT.